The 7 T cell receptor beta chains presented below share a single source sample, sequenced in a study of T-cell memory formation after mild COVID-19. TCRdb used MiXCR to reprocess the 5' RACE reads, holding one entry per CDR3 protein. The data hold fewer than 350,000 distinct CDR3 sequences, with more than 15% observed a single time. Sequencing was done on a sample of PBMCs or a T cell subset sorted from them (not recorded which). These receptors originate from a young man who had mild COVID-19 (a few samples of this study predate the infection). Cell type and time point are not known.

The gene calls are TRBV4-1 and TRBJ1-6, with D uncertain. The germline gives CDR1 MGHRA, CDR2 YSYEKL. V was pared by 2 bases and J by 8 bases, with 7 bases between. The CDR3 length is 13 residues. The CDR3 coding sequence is TGCGCCAGCAGCCAACCGCAGGATTCACCCCTCCACTTT. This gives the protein CASSQPQDSPLHF.

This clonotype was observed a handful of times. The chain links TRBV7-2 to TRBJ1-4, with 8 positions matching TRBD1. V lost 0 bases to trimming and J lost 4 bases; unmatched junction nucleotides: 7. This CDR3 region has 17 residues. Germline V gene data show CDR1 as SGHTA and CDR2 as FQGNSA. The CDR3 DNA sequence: TGTGCCAGCAGCTTAGCACCAGGACAGGGCCTTAATGAAAAACTGTTTTTT. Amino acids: CASSLAPGQGLNEKLFF.

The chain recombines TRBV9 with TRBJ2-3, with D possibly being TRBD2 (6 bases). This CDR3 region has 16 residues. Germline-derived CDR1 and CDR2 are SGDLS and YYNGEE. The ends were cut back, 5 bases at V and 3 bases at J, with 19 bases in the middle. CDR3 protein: CASSIYLRGATDTQYF. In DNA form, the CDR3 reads TGTGCCAGCAGTATCTACCTTCGCGGGGCGACAGATACGCAGTATTTT.

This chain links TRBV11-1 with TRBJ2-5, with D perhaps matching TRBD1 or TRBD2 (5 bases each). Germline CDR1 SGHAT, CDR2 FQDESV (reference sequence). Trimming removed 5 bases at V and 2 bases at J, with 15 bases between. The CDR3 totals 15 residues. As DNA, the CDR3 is TGTGCCAGCAGCCCCTTCCGGGACCCACAAGAGACCCAGTACTTC. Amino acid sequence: CASSPFRDPQETQYF.

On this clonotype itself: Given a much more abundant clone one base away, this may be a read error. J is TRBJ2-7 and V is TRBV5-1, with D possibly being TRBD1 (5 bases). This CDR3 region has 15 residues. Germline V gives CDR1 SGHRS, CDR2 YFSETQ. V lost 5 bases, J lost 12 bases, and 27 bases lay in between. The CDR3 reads CASSSGHAGPSTWYV. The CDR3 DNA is TGCGCCAGCAGTTCCGGACACGCCGGGCCTTCAACTTGGTACGTC.

CDR3 amino acids: CASSSLKGKHNEQFF. Written as DNA, the CDR3 is TGTGCCAGCAGCTCTCTGAAGGGCAAACACAATGAGCAGTTCTTC. This rearrangement joins TRBV11-2 to TRBJ2-1; D ambiguous. The V and J ends lost 4 bases and 5 bases respectively, with 15 bases between them. The CDR3 contains 15 residues. The germline V gene encodes CDR1 SGHAT and CDR2 FQNNGV.

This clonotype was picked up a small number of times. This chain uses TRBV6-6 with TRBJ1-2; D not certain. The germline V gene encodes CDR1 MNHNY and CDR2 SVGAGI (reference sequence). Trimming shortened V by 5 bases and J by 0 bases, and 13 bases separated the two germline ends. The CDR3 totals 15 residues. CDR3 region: CASSLGSGTNYGYTF. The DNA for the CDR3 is TGTGCCAGCAGTCTCGGCTCGGGCACTAACTATGGCTACACCTTC.